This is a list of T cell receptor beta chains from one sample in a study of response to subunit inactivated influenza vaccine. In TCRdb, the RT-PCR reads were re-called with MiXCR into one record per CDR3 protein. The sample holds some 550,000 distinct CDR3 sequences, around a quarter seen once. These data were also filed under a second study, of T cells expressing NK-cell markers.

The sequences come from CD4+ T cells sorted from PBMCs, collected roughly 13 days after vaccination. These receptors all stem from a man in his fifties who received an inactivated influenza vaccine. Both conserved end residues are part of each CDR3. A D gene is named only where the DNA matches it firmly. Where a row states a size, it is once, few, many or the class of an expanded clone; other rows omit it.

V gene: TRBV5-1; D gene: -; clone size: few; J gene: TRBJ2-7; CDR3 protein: CASSLPVAGAGEQYF; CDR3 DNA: TGCGCCAGCAGCTTGCCAGTAGCCGGTGCGGGCGAGCAGTACTTC
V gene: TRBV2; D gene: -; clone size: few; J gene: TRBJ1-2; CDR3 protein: CASTTDRNYGYTF; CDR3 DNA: TGTGCCAGCACTACGGACAGAAACTATGGCTACACCTTC
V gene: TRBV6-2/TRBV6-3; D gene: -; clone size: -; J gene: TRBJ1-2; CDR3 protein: CASSLGRINGYTF; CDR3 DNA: TGTGCCAGCAGTTTGGGTAGAATAAACGGCTACACCTTC
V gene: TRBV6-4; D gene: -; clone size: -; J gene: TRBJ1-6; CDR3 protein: CASSADASGVGSPLHF; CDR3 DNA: TGTGCCAGCAGTGCGGATGCGTCAGGGGTAGGGTCACCCCTCCACTTT
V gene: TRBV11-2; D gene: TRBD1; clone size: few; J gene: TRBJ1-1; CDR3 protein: CASSASRGRIPEAFF; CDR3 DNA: TGTGCCAGCAGCGCAAGCAGGGGGCGCATTCCTGAAGCTTTCTTT
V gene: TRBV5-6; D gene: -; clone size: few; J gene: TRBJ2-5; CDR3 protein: CASSLAKRSYQETQYF; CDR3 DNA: TGTGCCAGCAGCTTGGCCAAACGGAGCTACCAAGAGACCCAGTACTTC
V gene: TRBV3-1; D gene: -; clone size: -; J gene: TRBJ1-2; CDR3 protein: CASSEGSGYGYTF; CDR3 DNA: TGTGCCAGCAGCGAAGGATCCGGCTATGGCTACACCTTC
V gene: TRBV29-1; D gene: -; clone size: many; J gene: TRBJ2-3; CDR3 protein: CSVASGTDTQYF; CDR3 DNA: TGCAGCGTTGCTAGCGGCACAGATACGCAGTATTTT
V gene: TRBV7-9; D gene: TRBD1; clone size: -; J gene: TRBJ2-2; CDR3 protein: CASSSRTGRLTGELFF; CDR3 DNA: TGTGCCAGCAGCTCTCGGACAGGCCGGTTAACCGGGGAGCTGTTTTTT
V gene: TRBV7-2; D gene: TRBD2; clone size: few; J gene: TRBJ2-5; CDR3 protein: CASSSPLRSGGAKTQYF; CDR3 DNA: TGTGCCAGCAGCTCCCCCCTCCGTAGCGGGGGGGCAAAGACCCAGTACTTC
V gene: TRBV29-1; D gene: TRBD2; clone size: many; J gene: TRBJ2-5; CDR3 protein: CSVESLAGFQETQYF; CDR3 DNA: TGCAGCGTTGAGAGTCTAGCGGGGTTCCAAGAGACCCAGTACTTC
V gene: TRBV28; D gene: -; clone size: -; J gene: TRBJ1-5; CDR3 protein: CATWTLSTDQPQHF; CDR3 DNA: TGTGCCACCTGGACACTAAGCACGGATCAGCCCCAGCATTTT
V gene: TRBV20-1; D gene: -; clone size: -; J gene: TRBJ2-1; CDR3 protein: CSARKWGGDRATGGSLSRYNEQFF; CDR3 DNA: TGCAGTGCTAGAAAATGGGGTGGGGACAGGGCAACGGGAGGGAGCTTGAGCCGCTACAATGAGCAGTTCTTC
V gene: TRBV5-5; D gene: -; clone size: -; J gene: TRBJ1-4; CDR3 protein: CASSRSDGMSNEKLFF; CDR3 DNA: TGTGCCAGCAGCCGATCGGACGGGATGTCTAATGAAAAACTGTTTTTT
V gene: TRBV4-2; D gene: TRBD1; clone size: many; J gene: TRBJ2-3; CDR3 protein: CASSTRQGTSTDTQYF; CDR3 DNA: TGTGCCAGCAGCACGCGACAGGGAACTAGCACAGATACGCAGTATTTT
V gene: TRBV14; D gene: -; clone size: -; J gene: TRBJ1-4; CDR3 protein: CASSQLAGTNEKLFF; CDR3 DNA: TGTGCCAGCAGCCAACTCGCAGGGACTAATGAAAAACTGTTTTTT